This T cell receptor (beta chain) was recovered during a study of T cell responses to AZD1222 COVID-19 vaccine. Whole-study findings and limits: Among vaccine-associated CD4 TCRs, coverage spanned spike, with dominance at 160-218 and 743-854.

Sequencing used immunoSEQ multiplex PCR; TCRdb keeps in-frame clones, though not all of them. The sample shows about 140,000 clones, approximately 92% of them seen only once. This clone has only one observation. Its antigen remains unknown. The CDR3 is 13 residues long. Per germline, CDR1 LNHDA and CDR2 SQIVND (reference sequence). V shed 10 bases, J shed 6 bases, and the junction held 10 bases outside the gene matches. Sequences were derived from peripheral blood, sampled on day 0 of AZD1222 vaccination. The sequence derives from an adult in good health. The chain has TRBV19 and TRBJ2-3; 7 nucleotides line up with TRBD1. For the CDR3, the DNA is TGTGCCACAAAAGATGGCAGGGGGGATACGCAGTATTTT. Translated: CATKDGRGDTQYF.